This TCR beta chain was captured in a study of early T cells in non-severe SARS-CoV-2 infection. Each CDR3 protein is one row after TCRdb ran MiXCR on the 5' RACE reads. The sample has more than 85,000 distinct CDR3 sequences, 16% seen once. This CDR3 spans 14 amino acids. From germline, CDR1 is SGHRS and CDR2 YFSETQ. Deletions cut 1 base from V and 6 bases from J, with 11 bases between. The sequenced material came from whole blood. This rearrangement joins TRBV5-1 to TRBJ2-1; D ambiguous. This sequence originates from an adult who was a healthcare worker with PCR-confirmed SARS-CoV-2 infection or an uninfected control (not recorded which). The CDR3 region has the DNA TGCGCCAGCAGCTTGCTTCAGAGTTTCAATGAGCAGTTCTTC. Its protein product is CASSLLQSFNEQFF.